What follows describes a single T cell receptor beta chain. The entry originates in a study of blood T cell repertoires in COVID-19. Study as a whole: Acute and convalescent COVID-19 specimens originated in the United States, Italy and Spain. PBMCs, B-cell-depleted T cells, or T cells provided the cDNA or gDNA that made up the material.

This CDR3 spans 15 amino acids. V lost 5 bases and J 4 bases, leaving 16 bases between the germline ends. CDR1 and CDR2 (germline): KGHDR, SFDVKD. Original processing methods: Nucleated cell counts were estimated from reference gene primer amplification. Generated by immunoSEQ multiplex PCR, the TCRdb table keeps only in-frame clones and is missing some. That table gives V, J and clone size, and the DNA gave D and trimming. The repertoire holds 150,000 or so clones, over 60% seen once, with more than 8.5% in the top ten. Sequenced: peripheral blood. The chain couples TRBV24-1 to TRBJ1-2; the D gene is possibly TRBD1 (6 bases). This sequence was found in a woman between 45 and 60 years old with active or convalescent COVID-19. Here the CDR3 reads CATSARQELAYGYTF. The CDR3 DNA is TGTGCCACCAGTGCCCGACAGGAGTTGGCCTATGGCTACACCTTC.